This is a list of T cell receptor beta chains from one sample in a study of shared clonotypes between healthy human individuals. Repertoires were generated with immunoSEQ multiplex PCR, while TCRdb's copy carries only in-frame clones and drops some. The table has hundreds of thousands of clones, about 74% seen once. Sequenced material: memory CD4+ T cells sorted from blood. These receptors came from a woman aged 25 to 39 in good health. CDR3s include the opening cysteine and the closing phenylalanine or tryptophan. Each record gives: V gene, clone size, CDR3 length, D gene, J gene, CDR3 DNA, CDR3 protein. A D gene is named only where the DNA matches it firmly. Only some rows state a clone size, as once, few, many or a class for expanded clones.

TRBV29-1	.	13	.	TRBJ2-5	TGCAGCGCTATCCGGGGCCTCCAAGAGACCCAGTACTTC	CSAIRGLQETQYF
TRBV7-2	.	15	.	TRBJ1-5	TGTGCCAGCAGCCCGAACGCTTTGGGCAATCAGCCCCAGCATTTT	CASSPNALGNQPQHF
TRBV5-1	many	14	TRBD2	TRBJ2-3	TGCGCCAGCAGCAAACCTAGCGGGAGCGGCGAGCAGTATTTT	CASSKPSGSGEQYF
TRBV20-1	.	11	.	TRBJ2-2	TGCAGTGCCCAATCAACCGGGGAGCTGTTTTTT	CSAQSTGELFF
TRBV27	.	16	.	TRBJ2-3	TGTGCCAGCAGTTTATCGATTTGGCAGGAGGGGATGGCGCAGTATTTT	CASSLSIWQEGMAQYF
TRBV25-1	once	16	TRBD2	TRBJ2-3	TGTGCCAGCAGTGAATTAGCGGGCAGGGCGACAGATACGCAGTATTTT	CASSELAGRATDTQYF
TRBV27	.	12	.	TRBJ2-2	TGTGCCAGCAGTTTTCCAGACGGGGAGCTGTTTTTT	CASSFPDGELFF
TRBV28	.	14	.	TRBJ2-1	TGTGCCAGCAGTTTTGGGCAGCAAAGGGATGAGCAGTTCTTC	CASSFGQQRDEQFF
TRBV5-1	few	11	.	TRBJ2-7	TGCGCCAGCAGGTCAGAATACGAGCAGTACTTC	CASRSEYEQYF
TRBV4-1	.	18	.	TRBJ2-5	TGCGCCAGCAGCCAATTAGTTTGGGGCGGAACGGGACAAGAGACCCAGTACTTC	CASSQLVWGGTGQETQYF
TRBV19	.	17	TRBD2	TRBJ2-1	TGTGCCAGTAGTATTGACCCCGGTAGCTGGGGGGGGAATGAGCAGTTCTTC	CASSIDPGSWGGNEQFF
TRBV18	.	17	TRBD1	TRBJ2-3	TGTGCCAGCTCACTAACAGCCGGGACAGGGAGCACAGATACGCAGTATTTT	CASSLTAGTGSTDTQYF
TRBV4-1	few	15	.	TRBJ1-5	TGCGCCAGCAGCCAAGATCAGGGATCTAGGCAGCCCCAGCATTTT	CASSQDQGSRQPQHF
TRBV10-3	.	14	.	TRBJ1-2	TGTGCCATCAAGGATACGGGGCGAGGAGTCGGCTACACCTTC	CAIKDTGRGVGYTF
TRBV19	few	14	.	TRBJ2-3	TGTGCCAGTAGTTCAGGGGAAAGCACAGATACGCAGTATTTT	CASSSGESTDTQYF
TRBV28	.	16	TRBD2	TRBJ2-5	TGTGCCAGCAGTTCGGGACTAGCGGGAGGGCGAGGGACCCAGTACTTC	CASSSGLAGGRGTQYF
TRBV5-1	few	13	.	TRBJ2-5	TGCGCCAGCAGCTTAGCGTACCAAGAGACCCAGTACTTC	CASSLAYQETQYF
TRBV6-1	.	17	.	TRBJ2-7	TGTGCCAGCAGTGAACACGGGGTGTGGGGGGCGAACTACGAGCAGTACTTC	CASSEHGVWGANYEQYF
TRBV5-1	once	13	.	TRBJ2-5	TGCGCCAGCAGCCCGAGGGTGGGGGAGACCCAGTACTTC	CASSPRVGETQYF
TRBV19	.	17	TRBD1	TRBJ2-6	TGTGCCAGTACCATCCAACACAGGGGGATAACGGCCAACGTCCTGACTTTC	CASTIQHRGITANVLTF
TRBV19	.	15	TRBD2	TRBJ2-3	TGTGCCAGTAGTATCGGGCGGGAGCGGGCAGATACGCAGTATTTT	CASSIGRERADTQYF
TRBV11-2	.	14	.	TRBJ2-7	TGTGCCAGCAGCCCAAGGCTGGTGAGCTACGAGCAGTACTTC	CASSPRLVSYEQYF
TRBV18	.	14	.	TRBJ2-2	TGTGCCAGCTCACCCGGGCAGGTCACCGGGGAGCTGTTTTTT	CASSPGQVTGELFF
TRBV5-1	.	14	.	TRBJ2-2	TGCGCCAGCAGCTTGCAAGAGAACACCGGGGAGCTGTTTTTT	CASSLQENTGELFF
TRBV6-1	.	14	.	TRBJ1-2	TGTGCCAGCAGTGAACAGGGGACTAACTATGGCTACACCTTC	CASSEQGTNYGYTF
TRBV7-2	few	14	.	TRBJ2-5	TGTGCCAGCAGCTTAGCTGGGATGAGGGAGACCCAGTACTTC	CASSLAGMRETQYF
TRBV5-5	.	16	TRBD2	TRBJ2-7	TGTGCCAGCAGCACTCAGATAGCGGGAGGGCCTTACGAGCAGTACTTC	CASSTQIAGGPYEQYF
TRBV27	.	11	.	TRBJ2-3	TGTGCCAGCAAGACTTCGAATACGCAGTATTTT	CASKTSNTQYF
TRBV7-9	.	14	TRBD1	TRBJ1-4	TGTGCCAGCATCGCGGGACAGTTGAATGAAAAACTGTTTTTT	CASIAGQLNEKLFF
TRBV6-5	once	15	TRBD2	TRBJ2-3	TGTGCCAGCAGTTACTCTCGCGGGAGGGCAGATACGCAGTATTTT	CASSYSRGRADTQYF
TRBV11-2	once	16	.	TRBJ2-2	TGTGCCAGCAGCCCCCAAGGGAAAGGGTTCACCGGGGAGCTGTTTTTT	CASSPQGKGFTGELFF
TRBV29-1	.	12	.	TRBJ2-4	TGCAGCGTTGGTGGGAGTGGGGACATTCAGTACTTC	CSVGGSGDIQYF
TRBV2	.	13	.	TRBJ2-3	TGTGCCAGCAGTGCGTACGGGGCTGATACGCAGTATTTT	CASSAYGADTQYF
TRBV5-1	.	14	TRBD1	TRBJ2-4	TGCGCCAGCACAGCCGGGACAGAGGGTAACATTCAGTACTTC	CASTAGTEGNIQYF
TRBV2	.	13	.	TRBJ2-3	TGTGCCATGGCCGAGGCTGGTATAGATACGCAGTATTTT	CAMAEAGIDTQYF
TRBV27	.	13	.	TRBJ2-5	TGTGCCACCCGTAGCGGAAACCAAGAGACCCAGTACTTC	CATRSGNQETQYF
TRBV27	.	16	.	TRBJ2-6	TGTGCCAGCAGGAGGACTACCAACTCTGGGGCCAACGTCCTGACTTTC	CASRRTTNSGANVLTF
TRBV29-1	.	11	.	TRBJ2-1	TGCAGCGTTGTATCCGGGGTCGCCGGGATCTTC	CSVVSGVAGIF
TRBV28	.	16	TRBD1	TRBJ2-7	TGTGCCAGCAGTTTAAAATCCGACAGGGAACGCAACGAGCAGTACTTC	CASSLKSDRERNEQYF
TRBV18	.	18	TRBD2	TRBJ2-7	TGTGCCAGCTCACTCCGGACTAGCGGGAGGGCCGAGAGGGGCGAGCAGTACTTC	CASSLRTSGRAERGEQYF
TRBV25-1	many	14	.	TRBJ1-5	TGTGCCAGCAGTGGGCTAGGGGGGAATCAGCCCCAGCATTTT	CASSGLGGNQPQHF
TRBV10-3	.	14	TRBD2	TRBJ2-7	TGTGCCATCAGTGATGGGACTAGCTCCAACGAGCAGTACTTC	CAISDGTSSNEQYF